The 15 T cell receptor beta chains in this list originate from one sample, sequenced in a study of regulatory T cells. The primer mix had 52 TRBV and 13 TRBJ primers. TCRdb's copy holds only in-frame clones and misses some; the assay was immunoSEQ multiplex PCR. The table lists approximately 31,000 clones, 85% to 95% of them singletons. For these receptors, no antigen is known. Study-level findings and limits: Hydrophobic residues at CDR3 positions 6 and 7 were enriched in conventional CD4+ T cells of CD3G-deficient patients.

Sequencing was carried out using conventional CD4+ T cells sorted from blood. The receptors originated from a child aged 2-15 years with CD3G deficiency.

The V gene is TRBV28, the J gene TRBJ1-2, with D perhaps TRBD1 (6 bases). Germline V CDR1 and CDR2: MDHEN, SYDVKM. The CDR3 extends over 14 amino acids. V gave up 4 bases and J gave up 8 bases, with 17 bases separating them. CDR3 bases: TGTGCCAGCAGTTCCCCCGGGGGCGCAGGAGGCTACACCTTC. As protein: CASSSPGGAGGYTF.

The chain joins TRBV7-8 to TRBJ2-3; 11 positions agree with TRBD2. The ends lost 2 bases at V and 0 bases at J; junction bases unmatched: 10. The CDR3 is made up of 19 amino acids. Germline values: CDR1 SGHVS, CDR2 FQNEAQ. CDR3 residues: CASSLRPRLAGSSTDTQYF. Written as DNA, the CDR3 is TGTGCCAGCAGCTTAAGGCCGAGACTAGCGGGAAGCAGCACAGATACGCAGTATTTT.

The chain has TRBV6-6 and TRBJ2-1; D remains ambiguous. Germline loops: CDR1 MNHNY, CDR2 SVGAGI (reference sequence). The V and J ends lost 5 bases and 5 bases respectively, with 13 bases between them. This CDR3 spans 14 amino acids. Written as DNA, the CDR3 is TGTGCCAGCAGTCAAAGGGCCAAAAACAATGAGCAGTTCTTC. Protein sequence: CASSQRAKNNEQFF.

As DNA, the CDR3 is TGTGCCAGCATCCCGGGGACAGGGGGAGGATCACGCAATCAGCCCCAGCATTTT. Translated: CASIPGTGGGSRNQPQHF. This chain links TRBV6-7 with TRBJ1-5; 11 positions match TRBD1. TRBV6-7 is an open reading frame whose function is uncertain. Trimming cost V 7 bases and J 2 bases; bases outside gene matches: 13. This CDR3 is 18 amino acids long.

This rearrangement joins TRBV7-8 to TRBJ1-6, with 8 positions matching TRBD1. Germline-derived CDR1 and CDR2 are SGHVS and FQNEAQ. V lost 5 bases to trimming and J lost 7 bases; unmatched junction nucleotides: 4. The CDR3 contains 14 residues. The chain's CDR3 is CASSGDRINSPLHF. The CDR3 bases are TGTGCCAGCAGCGGGGACAGGATCAATTCACCCCTCCACTTT.

The sample holds a few counts of this clone. The chain uses TRBV6-1 and TRBJ2-3; perhaps D is TRBD1 or TRBD2 (5 bases each). The CDR3 sequence is 15 residues long. V was cut by 4 bases and J by 0 bases, with 11 bases left in between. Germline values: CDR1 MNHNS, CDR2 SASEGT. The CDR3: CASSGVRESTDTQYF. In nucleotides, the CDR3 is TGTGCCAGCAGTGGGGTCAGGGAGAGCACAGATACGCAGTATTTT.

This rearrangement joins TRBV6-1 to TRBJ2-4; TRBD2 aligns across 8 bases. From germline, CDR1 is MNHNS and CDR2 SASEGT. J lost 8 bases, V lost 2 bases, and 2 bases had no gene match. The CDR3 sequence is 13 residues long. In nucleotides, the CDR3 is TGTGCCAGCAGTGAACGGGGGGGAGACATTCAGTACTTC. Translating it yields CASSERGGDIQYF.

The CDR3 bases are TGTGCCAGCAGCGAGGGGACTAGCGGGAGTAGGTACGAGCAGTACTTC. Translating gives CASSEGTSGSRYEQYF. The rearrangement links TRBV28 to TRBJ2-7, with 14 bases identical to TRBD2. J lost 4 bases, V lost 6 bases, and 8 bases had no gene match. Germline assignment: CDR1 MDHEN and CDR2 SYDVKM. The CDR3 is 16 residues long.

This chain joins TRBV6-1 and TRBJ1-1, with D tentatively TRBD1 (5 bases). The V gene lost 3 bases and the J gene lost 5 bases, with 16 bases spanning the gap. The length of the CDR3 is 15 residues. Germline CDR1 MNHNS, CDR2 SASEGT. The CDR3: CASSDSLRGGTEAFF. In DNA, the CDR3 is TGTGCCAGCAGTGATTCTCTTCGGGGCGGAACTGAAGCTTTCTTT.

The V call is TRBV28, the J call TRBJ2-7; possibly TRBD1 for D (6 bases). Germline V lookup: CDR1 MDHEN, CDR2 SYDVKM. Trimming took off 6 bases at V and 0 bases at J, with 21 bases between the two ends. The CDR3 contains 17 residues. As DNA, the CDR3 is TGTGCCAGCAGCCACAACCCCCGCAGGGACAACTCCTACGAGCAGTACTTC. It translates to CASSHNPRRDNSYEQYF.

The gene calls are TRBV28 and TRBJ1-1; maybe TRBD1 (5 bases). The CDR3 loop spans 15 amino acids. With 6 bases removed from V and 3 bases from J, the gap between germline ends came to 17 bases. CDR1 and CDR2 (germline): MDHEN, SYDVKM. The CDR3 DNA sequence: TGTGCCAGCAGCCCGGCAGGGTTGGAGGACACTGAAGCTTTCTTT. Its protein product is CASSPAGLEDTEAFF.

The sample holds one count of this clone. The chain is built from TRBV10-3 and TRBJ2-3; possible D gene TRBD2, 6 bases. Germline lookup yields CDR1 ENHRY and CDR2 SYGVKD. Trimming stripped 4 bases from V and 2 bases from J, with 16 bases between. The CDR3 runs to 16 residues. The CDR3 sequence is CAISAYAGGTTDTQYF. The CDR3 bases are TGTGCCATCAGTGCCTATGCCGGGGGAACCACAGATACGCAGTATTTT.

This clone was picked up one time. The CDR3 nucleotides read TGTGCCAGCAGTGAATCTATCAGCGGTTATGAAAAACTGTTTTTT. The encoded protein is CASSESISGYEKLFF. The J gene is TRBJ1-4, the V gene TRBV6-1, with D unresolved. Trimming stripped 2 bases from V and 6 bases from J, with 13 bases between. Germline values: CDR1 MNHNS, CDR2 SASEGT. The CDR3 has 15 residues.

This chain uses TRBV18 with TRBJ2-3; no firm D call. The V end was cut by 2 bases, the J end by 2 bases, with 8 bases between. The germline V gene encodes CDR1 KGHSH and CDR2 LQKENI. The CDR3 is 14 residues long. CDR3 in amino acids: CASSPDPITDTQYF. In DNA, the CDR3 is TGTGCCAGCTCACCAGATCCTATCACAGATACGCAGTATTTT. The complete variable domain, with remaining parts taken from reference TRBV18 and TRBJ2-3, reads NAGVMQNPRHLVRRRGQEARLRCSPMKGHSHVYWYRQLPEEGLKFMVYLQKENIIDESGMPKERFSAEFPKEGPSILRIQQVVRGDSAAYFCASSPDPITDTQYFGPGTRLTVL.

This clone showed up just once. This chain links TRBV28 with TRBJ1-2; 8 bases are a match to TRBD1. This CDR3 region has 14 residues. With V trimmed by 9 bases and J by 2 bases, 8 bases remained unmatched. Per the germline V gene, CDR1 is MDHEN and CDR2 is SYDVKM. CDR3 sequence: CARDREGGNYGYTF. Written as DNA, the CDR3 is TGTGCCAGGGACAGGGAGGGGGGAAACTATGGCTACACCTTC.